The source of this T cell receptor beta chain is a study of CD8 T cells in ankylosing spondylitis. Study-level points and caveats: Within ankylosing spondylitis blood, a TCR beta motif made up of roughly eight highly homologous variants appeared to be characteristic. Disease-linked clones were found to be CD8+ and relatively rare in peripheral blood. Several of the motif variants were reported before in synovial fluid and blood from reactive arthritis. As reported, disease-linked clones showed significant enrichment in matched ankylosing spondylitis synovial fluid.

Quantitative 5'-RACE with molecular barcodes generated TCR beta libraries. TCRdb re-analysed the 5' RACE reads in MiXCR, keeping a single row per CDR3 protein. The sample gives 400,000 to 450,000 distinct CDR3 sequences, under 20% of which show up once; 1% is in the top ten. CDR3 length: 15 amino acids. V was clipped by 4 bases and J by 7 bases, with 15 bases between them. The germline V gene has CDR1 SGHRS and CDR2 YFSETQ. Concerning this clonotype itself: What it binds is unknown.

The material sequenced was blood, either unsorted or a sorted T cell fraction (not recorded which). This TCR was recovered from a male donor with ankylosing spondylitis. V is TRBV5-1 and J is TRBJ1-6; TRBD1 might be the D (6 bases). The CDR3 region has the DNA TGCGCCAGCAGCACCGTCAGGGGTCGGAATTCACCCCTCCACTTT. This gives the protein CASSTVRGRNSPLHF. The entire variable domain, with the rest obtained from reference TRBV5-1 and TRBJ1-6, is as follows: KAGVTQTPRYLIKTRGQQVTLSCSPISGHRSVSWYQQTPGQGLQFLFEYFSETQRNKGNFPGRFSGRQFSNSRSEMNVSTLELGDSALYLCASSTVRGRNSPLHFGNGTRLTVT.